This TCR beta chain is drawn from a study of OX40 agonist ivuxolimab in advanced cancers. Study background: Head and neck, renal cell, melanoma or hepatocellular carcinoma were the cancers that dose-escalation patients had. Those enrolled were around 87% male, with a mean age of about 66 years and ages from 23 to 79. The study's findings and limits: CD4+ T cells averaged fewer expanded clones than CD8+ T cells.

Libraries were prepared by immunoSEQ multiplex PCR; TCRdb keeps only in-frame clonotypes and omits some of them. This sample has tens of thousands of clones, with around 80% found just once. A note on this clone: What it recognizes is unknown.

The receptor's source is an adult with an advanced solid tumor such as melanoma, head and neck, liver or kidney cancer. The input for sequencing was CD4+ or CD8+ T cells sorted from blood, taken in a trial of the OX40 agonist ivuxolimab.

CDR3 region: CASSSTLAAYGYTF. The CDR3, as DNA: TGTGCCAGCAGCTCAACGCTTGCGGCCTATGGCTACACCTTC. The gene calls are TRBV6-5 and TRBJ1-2, with unresolved D. CDR1 is MNHEY and CDR2 is SVGAGI in the germline V gene. V lost 6 bases and J lost 4, with 15 bases in between. CDR3 length: 14 residues.